This T cell receptor beta chain was obtained from a study of post-analysis software for immune sequencing data. The study's findings and limits: Comparison of patients with controls showed five or six TRBV segments more frequent in patients, TRBV5-6, TRBV5-1 and TRBV20-1 among them.

The germline gives CDR1 MDHEN, CDR2 SYDVKM. CDR3 size: 17 residues. Trimming removed 6 bases from V and 0 bases from J; junction bases left unmatched: 8. Every TCR beta cDNA library bore unique molecular identifiers. TCRdb re-derived calls from the PCR reads in MiXCR, one entry per CDR3 protein. Among about 460,000 distinct CDR3 sequences, under 55% were seen once, and the ten largest hold about 12%. Points on this clonotype: Its antigen is currently unknown.

Sequencing used blood. The clonotype originates from a girl under 18 with multiple sclerosis. The chain combines TRBV28 with TRBJ2-6, with 7 bases matching TRBD1. CDR3 amino acids: CASRGTELSSGANVLTF. CDR3 coding DNA: TGTGCCAGCAGGGGGACAGAACTAAGCTCTGGGGCCAACGTCCTGACTTTC.